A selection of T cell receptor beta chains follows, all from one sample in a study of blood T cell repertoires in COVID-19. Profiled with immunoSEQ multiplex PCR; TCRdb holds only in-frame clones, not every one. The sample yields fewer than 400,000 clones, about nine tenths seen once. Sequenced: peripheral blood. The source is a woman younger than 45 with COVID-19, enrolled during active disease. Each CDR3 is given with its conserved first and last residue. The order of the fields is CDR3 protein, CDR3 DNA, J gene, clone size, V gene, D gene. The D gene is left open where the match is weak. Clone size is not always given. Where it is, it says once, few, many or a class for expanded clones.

CAWSVTANRGGQPQHF,TGTGCCTGGAGTGTGACCGCCAACAGGGGAGGCCAGCCCCAGCATTTT,TRBJ1-5,NA,TRBV30,TRBD1
CASSEGQGLSGYTF,TGTGCCAGCAGTGAAGGTCAGGGGCTTAGTGGCTACACCTTC,TRBJ1-2,NA,TRBV6-1,NA
CASSPYTTTNEKLFF,TGTGCCAGCAGCCCGTACACTACAACTAATGAAAAACTGTTTTTT,TRBJ1-4,NA,TRBV14,NA
CSVVESGGKETQYF,TGCAGCGTTGTGGAGAGCGGGGGGAAAGAGACCCAGTACTTC,TRBJ2-5,NA,TRBV29-1,TRBD2
CASSFDRVNTEAFF,TGTGCCAGCAGCTTTGACAGGGTGAACACTGAAGCTTTCTTT,TRBJ1-1,NA,TRBV5-4,TRBD1
CASSRGQSNQPQHF,TGTGCCAGCAGCAGGGGGCAGAGCAATCAGCCCCAGCATTTT,TRBJ1-5,NA,TRBV7-8,TRBD1
CASSQPGLAASYEQYF,TGTGCCAGCTCACAACCGGGACTAGCGGCGTCCTACGAGCAGTACTTC,TRBJ2-7,NA,TRBV18,TRBD2
CASSQGRPGETQYF,TGCGCCAGCAGCCAAGGGAGGCCTGGAGAGACCCAGTACTTC,TRBJ2-5,NA,TRBV4-1,NA
CASSRESGTGELFF,TGTGCCAGCAGTCGGGAGTCGGGCACCGGGGAGCTGTTTTTT,TRBJ2-2,NA,TRBV6-4,NA
CASSQLGRAGKGNQPQHF,TGCGCCAGCAGCCAGTTGGGCAGGGCCGGTAAGGGCAATCAGCCCCAGCATTTT,TRBJ1-5,NA,TRBV4-1,NA
CASSLDGGRGSYEQYF,TGCGCCAGCAGCTTGGATGGGGGACGGGGGTCCTACGAGCAGTACTTC,TRBJ2-7,NA,TRBV5-1,NA
CASSIAVSSYNEQFF,TGTGCCAGTAGTATAGCGGTGAGCTCCTACAATGAGCAGTTCTTC,TRBJ2-1,NA,TRBV19,NA
CSSTALYNEQFF,TGCAGCTCCACTGCCCTCTACAATGAGCAGTTCTTC,TRBJ2-1,NA,TRBV29-1,NA
CASSKFPRDIVAGGDYNEQFF,TGTGCCAGTAGTAAATTCCCCCGGGACATAGTAGCGGGAGGGGACTACAATGAGCAGTTCTTC,TRBJ2-1,NA,TRBV19,TRBD2
CASSLQGFLTEAFF,TGTGCCAGCAGTTTACAGGGGTTCCTCACTGAAGCTTTCTTT,TRBJ1-1,NA,TRBV28,NA
CASSISRGVPGELFF,TGTGCCAGTAGTATTTCCAGGGGGGTACCCGGGGAGCTGTTTTTT,TRBJ2-2,NA,TRBV19,NA
CASSWGRGNTEAFF,TGTGCCAGCAGTTGGGGGAGGGGAAACACTGAAGCTTTCTTT,TRBJ1-1,NA,TRBV27,NA
CSVERTGDSYEQYF,TGCAGCGTTGAAAGGACAGGGGACTCCTACGAGCAGTACTTC,TRBJ2-7,NA,TRBV29-1,TRBD1
CASSFPVQEHGYTF,TGTGCCAGCAGTTTCCCTGTTCAGGAACATGGCTACACCTTC,TRBJ1-2,once,TRBV28,NA
CASSQGQQETQYF,TGTGCCAGCTCACAGGGACAGCAAGAGACCCAGTACTTC,TRBJ2-5,once,TRBV18,TRBD1
CASSDTGGHFYNEQFF,TGTGCCAGCAGCGATACAGGGGGGCACTTCTACAATGAGCAGTTCTTC,TRBJ2-1,NA,TRBV5-4,TRBD1
CAWSVPYPGASFMNTEAFF,TGTGCCTGGAGTGTACCTTATCCAGGGGCCTCTTTCATGAACACTGAAGCTTTCTTT,TRBJ1-1,NA,TRBV30,NA
CASSYREGAEAFF,TGTGCCAGCAGTTACAGGGAGGGGGCTGAAGCTTTCTTT,TRBJ1-1,NA,TRBV27,NA
CASSFPDRASYEQYF,TGCGCCAGCAGCTTCCCAGACAGGGCCTCCTACGAGCAGTACTTC,TRBJ2-7,NA,TRBV5-1,TRBD1
CASSGQLGQGVTEAFF,TGTGCCAGCAGTGGACAACTGGGACAGGGAGTCACTGAAGCTTTCTTT,TRBJ1-1,few,TRBV6-6,TRBD1
CASSYLSGALGNTIYF,TGTGCCAGCAGTTACTTGTCAGGGGCGTTGGGAAACACCATATATTTT,TRBJ1-3,NA,TRBV6-6,NA
CASRLRLAGGRYEQYF,TGTGCAAGTCGCCTCCGACTAGCGGGAGGCCGGTACGAGCAGTACTTC,TRBJ2-7,NA,TRBV12-2,NA
CASSQDKGRRDGEQFF,TGTGCCAGCAGCCAAGATAAGGGAAGGAGGGATGGGGAGCAGTTCTTC,TRBJ2-1,NA,TRBV14,NA
CASSPGTASNQPQHF,TGTGCCAGCTCCCCTGGGACAGCTAGCAATCAGCCCCAGCATTTT,TRBJ1-5,NA,TRBV18,TRBD1
CASSLAGGDTYEQYF,TGTGCCAGCAGCTTGGCGGGGGGCGACACCTACGAGCAGTACTTC,TRBJ2-7,NA,TRBV5-5,NA
CASSQVGGGTEAFF,TGTGCCAGCAGCCAAGTCGGGGGGGGCACTGAAGCTTTCTTT,TRBJ1-1,NA,TRBV4-2,NA
CATSRDSAGLILSYTF,TGTGCCACCAGCAGAGATTCGGCAGGGCTTATTTTGAGCTACACCTTC,TRBJ1-2,NA,TRBV15,NA
CSVAGTGGGNQPQHF,TGCAGCGTTGCCGGGACAGGGGGCGGCAATCAGCCCCAGCATTTT,TRBJ1-5,NA,TRBV29-1,TRBD1
CASSQDGQGFYGYTF,TGTGCCAGCAGCCAAGATGGGCAGGGCTTCTATGGCTACACCTTC,TRBJ1-2,NA,TRBV3-1/TRBV3-2,NA
CASSSWTGENTGELFF,TGTGCCAGCAGCTCGTGGACAGGAGAGAACACCGGGGAGCTGTTTTTT,TRBJ2-2,once,TRBV7-9,TRBD1
CASNRQGSTGELFF,TGTGCCAGTAATAGACAGGGGAGCACCGGGGAGCTGTTTTTT,TRBJ2-2,NA,TRBV19,TRBD1
CASSLWRDSNQPQHF,TGTGCCAGCAGCTTATGGAGGGATAGCAATCAGCCCCAGCATTTT,TRBJ1-5,NA,TRBV7-2,NA
CASSLSGVAGAGGYEQYF,TGTGCCAGCAGTTTATCGGGAGTAGCGGGAGCAGGAGGCTACGAGCAGTACTTC,TRBJ2-7,once,TRBV27,TRBD2
CASSQKIFPGLAGARSDEQFF,TGTGCCAGCAGCCAAAAGATATTCCCTGGACTAGCGGGAGCCCGCTCGGATGAGCAGTTCTTC,TRBJ2-1,NA,TRBV3-1/TRBV3-2,TRBD2
CASSSEGGNTEAFF,TGCGCCAGCAGCTCGGAGGGAGGGAACACTGAAGCTTTCTTT,TRBJ1-1,NA,TRBV5-1,NA
CSVDAGTGYNEQFF,TGCAGCGTCGACGCGGGGACAGGGTACAATGAGCAGTTCTTC,TRBJ2-1,NA,TRBV29-1,TRBD1
CASSLLAGGGVDTQYF,TGTGCCAGCAGCCTGTTAGCGGGAGGAGGGGTAGATACGCAGTATTTT,TRBJ2-3,NA,TRBV4-2,TRBD2
CASSQEGRLAHNEQFF,TGCGCCAGCAGCCAAGAGGGGAGGCTAGCGCATAATGAGCAGTTCTTC,TRBJ2-1,NA,TRBV4-1,NA
CASSGEARPQHF,TGTGCATCTTCGGGGGAGGCACGGCCCCAGCATTTT,TRBJ1-5,NA,TRBV12-3/TRBV12-4,NA
CASSPFQGTGGEQYF,TGTGCCAGCTCACCCTTCCAAGGGACAGGGGGCGAACAGTACTTC,TRBJ2-7,NA,TRBV18,TRBD1
CASSPPAGGPLNTEAFF,TGTGCCAGCAGCCCCCCCGCAGGGGGGCCCCTGAACACTGAAGCTTTCTTT,TRBJ1-1,NA,TRBV13,TRBD1
CASGPSGRAGETQYF,TGTGCCAGTGGTCCGAGCGGGAGGGCCGGAGAGACCCAGTACTTC,TRBJ2-5,NA,TRBV27,TRBD2
CASSLDIRAEAFF,TGTGCCAGCAGCTTAGATATCAGGGCTGAAGCTTTCTTT,TRBJ1-1,NA,TRBV7-2,NA
CASSDRGDSYNEQFF,TGTGCCAGCAGTGATCGGGGGGACTCCTACAATGAGCAGTTCTTC,TRBJ2-1,once,TRBV6-4,TRBD2
CASSATVGPYEKLFF,TGTGCCAGCAGCGCGACGGTGGGGCCTTATGAAAAACTGTTTTTT,TRBJ1-4,NA,TRBV7-2,NA
CSVVRGNTGELFF,TGCAGCGTTGTGCGGGGGAACACCGGGGAGCTGTTTTTT,TRBJ2-2,NA,TRBV29-1,NA
CASSLDMKTATGELFF,TGTGCCAGCAGCTTAGATATGAAGACAGCCACCGGGGAGCTGTTTTTT,TRBJ2-2,NA,TRBV11-2,NA
CASGLGLQNEQFF,TGTGCCAGCGGGTTGGGGCTGCAGAATGAGCAGTTCTTC,TRBJ2-1,NA,TRBV12-3/TRBV12-4,NA